Listed below are T cell receptor beta chains from one sample, sequenced in a study of Ad26.COV2.S vaccination and SARS-CoV-2 variants. Repertoires were generated with immunoSEQ multiplex PCR, while TCRdb's copy carries only in-frame clones and drops some. In the table there are some 350,000 clones, 92% of which are singletons. This sample comprised peripheral blood, obtained after recovery from COVID-19. The receptor source for this set is a human donor who had recovered from COVID-19. CDR3s include the opening cysteine and the closing phenylalanine or tryptophan. Fields, in order: J gene, D gene, V gene, clone size, CDR3 protein, CDR3 DNA. A D gene is named only where the DNA matches it firmly. Rows give clone size only sometimes, using once, few, many, or a class for an expanded clone.

TRBJ1-4 . TRBV11-1 . CASRRGSEEKLFF TGTGCCAGCAGGCGGGGAAGCGAGGAAAAACTGTTTTTT
TRBJ2-7 . TRBV3-1/TRBV3-2 . CASSHLHEQYF TGTGCCAGCAGCCATTTGCACGAGCAGTACTTC
TRBJ1-2 . TRBV10-2 . CASRTDHYGYTF TGCGCCAGCAGGACGGATCACTATGGCTACACCTTC
TRBJ2-1 . TRBV11-3 . CASSFRGITEQFF TGTGCCAGCAGCTTCCGGGGAATAACCGAGCAGTTCTTC
TRBJ2-2 TRBD2 TRBV10-2 once CASSERTRADTGELFF TGCGCCAGCAGTGAGCGGACTAGGGCGGACACCGGGGAGCTGTTTTTT
TRBJ1-1 . TRBV7-9 . CASSVGTFEAFF TGTGCCAGCAGCGTCGGGACGTTTGAAGCTTTCTTT
TRBJ1-4 . TRBV4-3 once CASSQDIWTNEKLFF TGCGCCAGCAGCCAAGATATTTGGACTAATGAAAAACTGTTTTTT
TRBJ2-3 . TRBV5-6 . CASNGQTTDTQYF TGTGCCAGCAATGGACAGACCACAGATACGCAGTATTTT
TRBJ2-3 TRBD2 TRBV5-1 . CASSLGPGLGPDTQYF TGCGCCAGCAGCTTAGGGCCGGGACTAGGTCCAGATACGCAGTATTTT
TRBJ2-1 . TRBV7-9 . CAVTGPGNDQFF TGTGCCGTCACAGGGCCCGGCAACGACCAGTTCTTC
TRBJ2-7 . TRBV15 once CATSLGHAYEQYF TGTGCCACCAGCCTGGGACATGCCTACGAGCAGTACTTC
TRBJ2-6 . TRBV4-1 . CASSHEWPSGANVLTF TGCGCCAGCAGCCACGAATGGCCCTCTGGGGCCAACGTCCTGACTTTC
TRBJ1-3 . TRBV27 . CASSFNPSPGNTIYF TGTGCCAGCAGTTTTAACCCATCCCCTGGAAACACCATATATTTT
TRBJ1-2 . TRBV11-2 few CASSFGQSYGYTF TGTGCCAGCAGCTTTGGACAGAGCTATGGCTACACCTTC
TRBJ1-1 . TRBV3-1/TRBV3-2 few CASSQPPHEGSVPNTEAFF TGTGCCAGCAGCCAGCCCCCCCACGAGGGTTCGGTCCCAAACACTGAAGCTTTCTTT
TRBJ2-3 TRBD2 TRBV3-1/TRBV3-2 . CASSRFSGGAADTQYF TGTGCCAGCAGCCGGTTTAGCGGGGGGGCCGCAGATACGCAGTATTTT
TRBJ1-3 . TRBV5-5 . CASSLGQSSSGNTIYF TGTGCCAGCAGCTTAGGACAGTCATCTTCTGGAAACACCATATATTTT
TRBJ2-5 . TRBV6-2/TRBV6-3 . CASSFGETQYF TGTGCCAGCAGTTTTGGGGAGACCCAGTACTTC
TRBJ1-1 TRBD1 TRBV19 once CASSIRGTGAGTEAFF TGTGCCAGTAGTATCCGTGGGACAGGGGCGGGCACTGAAGCTTTCTTT
TRBJ1-2 TRBD1 TRBV9 . CASSVARTGGYGYTF TGTGCCAGCAGCGTAGCAAGGACAGGGGGCTATGGCTACACCTTC
TRBJ2-1 TRBD1 TRBV7-3 . CASSSTGDRYNEQFF TGTGCCAGCAGCTCAACGGGGGACAGGTACAATGAGCAGTTCTTC
TRBJ2-7 . TRBV6-5 . CASRDISYEQYF TGTGCCAGCAGGGACATCTCCTACGAGCAGTACTTC
TRBJ2-7 . TRBV6-5 . CASRSDRRLSYEQYF TGTGCCAGCAGGTCCGACAGGCGTCTCTCCTACGAGCAGTACTTC
TRBJ1-1 . TRBV10-3 . CAISESGGVPSHTEAFF TGTGCCATCAGTGAATCCGGGGGGGTTCCTTCTCACACTGAAGCTTTCTTT
TRBJ2-7 . TRBV7-9 . CASSPTQNYEQYF TGTGCCAGCAGCCCGACACAAAACTACGAGCAGTACTTC
TRBJ1-2 TRBD1 TRBV6-5 . CASNPAGGANYGYTF TGTGCCAGCAACCCGGCAGGGGGAGCTAACTATGGCTACACCTTC
TRBJ1-1 . TRBV5-6 . CASSLPGVNTEAFF TGTGCCAGCAGCCTGCCGGGGGTCAACACTGAAGCTTTCTTT
TRBJ2-1 TRBD2 TRBV6-4 . CASSLIAGGYNEQFF TGTGCCAGCAGCCTTATAGCGGGGGGTTACAATGAGCAGTTCTTC
TRBJ1-1 TRBD1 TRBV27 few CASSSPGTVNTEAFF TGTGCCAGCAGTTCCCCCGGGACAGTGAACACTGAAGCTTTCTTT
TRBJ2-3 . TRBV4-2 once CASSPLGSEVPDTQYF TGTGCCAGCAGCCCCTTGGGGAGTGAGGTTCCAGATACGCAGTATTTT
TRBJ2-1 . TRBV12-5 once CASGLEGTEQFF TGTGCTAGTGGTTTGGAGGGGACAGAGCAGTTCTTC